The 14 T cell receptor beta chains below were found in one sample sequenced in a study of blood T cell repertoires in COVID-19. The assay was immunoSEQ multiplex PCR, and TCRdb's table has in-frame clones only and misses some. Of about 190,000 clones detected, under 90% appear once; the ten largest clones hold about 6.7%. The sample taken for sequencing was peripheral blood. These receptors were obtained from a man aged 35-49 years with acute or convalescent COVID-19.

This chain uses TRBV6-5 with TRBJ1-5; 9 bases match TRBD1. J gave up 1 base and V 7 bases, and 5 bases lay outside the gene matches. CDR3 length equals 15 residues. Per the germline V gene, CDR1 is MNHEY and CDR2 is SVGAGI. CDR3 amino acids: CASTRTGDSNQPQHF. DNA for the CDR3: TGTGCCAGCACTAGGACAGGGGACAGCAATCAGCCCCAGCATTTT.

This CDR3 is CASSQEGGYTEAFF. In nucleotides, the CDR3 is TGTGCCAGCAGCCAAGAGGGAGGGTACACTGAAGCTTTCTTT. J is TRBJ1-1 and V is TRBV4-2; D unresolved. V was trimmed by 0 bases and J by 3 bases, leaving 8 bases between them. This CDR3 spans 14 amino acids. Germline-derived CDR1 and CDR2 are LGHNA and YNFKEQ.

The gene calls are TRBV5-1 and TRBJ2-1; TRBD2 matches 8 bases. Losses at the gene ends were 6 bases for V and 4 bases for J; bases not matched to a gene: 3. Germline values: CDR1 SGHRS, CDR2 YFSETQ. The CDR3 totals 13 residues. The chain's CDR3 is CASNRGGYNEQFF. CDR3 nucleotide sequence: TGCGCCAGCAATCGCGGGGGGTACAATGAGCAGTTCTTC.

Turning to this clone: Within the sample, other DNA sequences also encode this same CDR3. The genes are TRBV11-2 and TRBJ1-2; the D gene is possibly TRBD1 (5 bases). V gave up 6 bases and J gave up 3 bases, with 11 bases separating them. Germline CDR1 reads SGHAT; CDR2 reads FQNNGV. The CDR3 is 13 amino acids. The CDR3, as DNA: TGTGCCAGCAGTCTGGGGGGTGACTATGGCTACACCTTC. It yields the protein CASSLGGDYGYTF.

The rearrangement uses TRBV11-2 and TRBJ1-6; D remains unclear. The V end lost 5 bases, the J end lost 0 bases, and 8 bases lay between the germline ends. The CDR3 extends over 15 amino acids. Germline CDR1 and CDR2: SGHAT and FQNNGV. The CDR3 coding sequence is TGTGCCAGCAGCCGACAAGTCTCCTATAATTCACCCCTCCACTTT. This translates into CASSRQVSYNSPLHF.

The chain combines TRBV2 with TRBJ1-4; D is unresolved. This CDR3 is 13 amino acids long. The ends were cut back, 6 bases at V and 3 bases at J, with 8 bases in the middle. Germline loops: CDR1 SNHLY, CDR2 FYNNEI. The CDR3 loop is CASRPIPNEKLFF. The CDR3 DNA sequence: TGTGCCAGCAGGCCTATTCCTAATGAAAAACTGTTTTTT.

The CDR3 DNA reads TGTGCCAGCAGTCATGGACAGGTTGGCAATCAGCCCCAGCATTTT. Its translation is CASSHGQVGNQPQHF. The chain has TRBV28 and TRBJ1-5; 7 bases agree with TRBD1. Trimming cost V 5 bases and J 2 bases; bases outside gene matches: 6. This CDR3 contains 15 residues. The germline V gene encodes CDR1 MDHEN and CDR2 SYDVKM.

The chain uses TRBV30 and TRBJ2-7; the match to TRBD1 covers 8 bases. The CDR3 contains 14 residues. Germline CDR1 and CDR2: GTSNPN and SVGIG (reference sequence). The V gene end was trimmed by 1 base and the J gene end by 3 bases; junction bases not matched to a gene: 5. The CDR3 here is CAWSASGQVYEQYF. CDR3 nucleotides: TGTGCCTGGAGTGCCTCGGGACAGGTCTACGAGCAGTACTTC. The full variable domain, rest sourced from reference TRBV30 and TRBJ2-7, is SQTIHQWPATLVQPVGSPLSLECTVEGTSNPNLYWYRQAAGRGLQLLFYSVGIGQISSEVPQNLSASRPQDRQFILSSKKLLLSDSGFYLCAWSASGQVYEQYFGPGTRLTVT.

The chain links TRBV12-1 to TRBJ1-4; the table's TRBD1 call for D was not verified on the DNA. TRBV12-1 is flagged as a pseudogene. The CDR3 contains 19 residues. The CDR3 sequence is CASSFALPGQGMVNEKLFF. The DNA for the CDR3 is TGTGCCAGCAGCTTTGCCCTCCCGGGACAGGGAATGGTTAATGAAAAACTGTTTTTT.

The V call is TRBV4-2, the J call TRBJ2-5; tentatively, D is TRBD2 (6 bases). V lost 3 bases and J 0 bases, leaving 8 bases between the germline ends. Germline V lookup: CDR1 LGHNA, CDR2 YNFKEQ. This CDR3 has 14 residues. The CDR3 bases are TGTGCCAGCAGCCATGGCGGGGACCAAGAGACCCAGTACTTC. It is translated as CASSHGGDQETQYF.

The chain joins TRBV2 to TRBJ2-4, with 8 nucleotides matching TRBD2. Germline V CDR1 and CDR2: SNHLY, FYNNEI. V lost 9 bases to trimming and J lost 4 bases; unmatched junction nucleotides: 2. CDR3 size: 12 residues. The CDR3 spells CASSGGKNIQYF. In DNA form, the CDR3 reads TGTGCCAGTTCGGGGGGGAAAAACATTCAGTACTTC.

The J gene is TRBJ2-3, the V gene TRBV10-3; perhaps TRBD1 as D (6 bases). Germline assignment: CDR1 ENHRY and CDR2 SYGVKD. Trimming pared 6 bases from V and 0 bases from J, leaving 13 bases between. The CDR3 totals 15 residues. The CDR3 reads CAIRQGSTSTDTQYF. DNA of the CDR3: TGTGCCATCAGGCAGGGGTCTACTAGCACAGATACGCAGTATTTT.

The CDR3 sequence is CASSLGRTGGSSYEQYF. CDR3 coding DNA: TGTGCCAGCAGTTTAGGACGCACGGGGGGAAGCTCCTACGAGCAGTACTTC. The chain couples TRBV28 to TRBJ2-7; 7 bases are a match to TRBD2. CDR1 and CDR2 from the germline V gene are MDHEN and SYDVKM. J lost 0 bases, V lost 2 bases, and 10 bases had no gene match. The CDR3 covers 17 residues.

This sequence joins TRBV29-1 and TRBJ2-7; TRBD1 agrees at 10 bases. The germline V gene has CDR1 SQVTM and CDR2 ANQGSEA. V was clipped by 6 bases and J by 4 bases; unmatched bases: 3. CDR3 length: 12 amino acids. The CDR3 region is CSVRQGAYEQYF. The DNA for the CDR3 is TGCAGCGTAAGACAGGGGGCTTACGAGCAGTACTTC.